This T cell receptor beta chain was captured by sequencing in a study of somatic mutations in cytotoxic T cells in rheumatoid arthritis. Study overall: Certain V beta antibody-stained T-cell populations, V beta1+ cells sequenced for TCRB among them, were flow-sorted to nearly 100% purity.

Assay used: immunoSEQ multiplex PCR; TCRdb lists only in-frame clones, some missing. Here the sample spans more than 15,000 clones, about 70% being singletons. This clone showed up just a few times. The antigen remains undetermined. Notes on the study in general: The slight TRBV07 underrepresentation in rheumatoid arthritis patients was not adjusted for multiple comparisons.

CD4+ cells and CD8+ cells were each obtained through positive magnetic bead selection, and their purity was assessed by flow cytometry. The CDR3 spans 13 residues. Germline-derived CDR1 and CDR2 are SGDLS and YYNGEE. The V and J ends lost 4 bases and 5 bases respectively, with 11 bases between them. Sequences were obtained from CD8+ T cells sorted from blood. This clonotype was obtained from a woman aged 55-69 years in good health. This chain links TRBV9 with TRBJ2-3; D is possibly TRBD1 (5 bases). CDR3 in amino acids: CASSPIRGDTQYF. The CDR3 nucleotides are TGTGCCAGCAGCCCCATAAGGGGAGATACGCAGTATTTT.